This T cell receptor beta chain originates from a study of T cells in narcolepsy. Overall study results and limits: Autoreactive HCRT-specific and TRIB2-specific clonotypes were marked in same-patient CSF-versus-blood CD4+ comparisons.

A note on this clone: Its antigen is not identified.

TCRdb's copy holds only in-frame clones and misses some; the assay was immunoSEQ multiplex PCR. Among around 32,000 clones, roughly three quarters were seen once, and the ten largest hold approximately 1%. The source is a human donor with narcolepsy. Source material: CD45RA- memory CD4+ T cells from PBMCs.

The CDR3 DNA reads TGTGCCAGCAGCCTTAGGAGCGACCGCTCCTACAATGAGCAGTTCTTC. It translates to CASSLRSDRSYNEQFF. The rearrangement uses TRBV11-2 and TRBJ2-1; no definite D call. V was pared by 5 bases and J by 0 bases, with 14 bases between. Germline V gives CDR1 SGHAT, CDR2 FQNNGV. The CDR3 spans 16 residues.